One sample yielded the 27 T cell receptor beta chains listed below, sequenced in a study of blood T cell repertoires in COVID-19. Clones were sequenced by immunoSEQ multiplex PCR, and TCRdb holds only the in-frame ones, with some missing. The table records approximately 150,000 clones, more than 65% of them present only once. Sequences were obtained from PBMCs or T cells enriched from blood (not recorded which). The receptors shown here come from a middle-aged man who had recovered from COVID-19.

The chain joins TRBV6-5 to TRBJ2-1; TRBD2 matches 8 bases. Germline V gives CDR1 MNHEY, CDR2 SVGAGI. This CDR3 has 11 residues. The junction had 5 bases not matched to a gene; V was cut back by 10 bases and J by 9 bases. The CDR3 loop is CATGGGPEQFF. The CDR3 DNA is TGTGCCACCGGGGGGGGGCCTGAGCAGTTCTTC.

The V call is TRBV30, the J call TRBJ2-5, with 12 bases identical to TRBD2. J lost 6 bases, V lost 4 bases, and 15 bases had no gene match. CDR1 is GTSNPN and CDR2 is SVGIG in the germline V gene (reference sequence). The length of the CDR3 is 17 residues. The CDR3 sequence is CAWKSTGLAGFLKTQYF. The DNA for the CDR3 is TGTGCCTGGAAATCGACAGGACTAGCGGGGTTTCTAAAGACCCAGTACTTC.

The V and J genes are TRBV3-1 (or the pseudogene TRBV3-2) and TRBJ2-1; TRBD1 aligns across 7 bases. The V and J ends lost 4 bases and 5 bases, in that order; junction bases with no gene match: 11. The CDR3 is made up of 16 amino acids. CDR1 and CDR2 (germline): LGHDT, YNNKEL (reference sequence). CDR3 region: CASSPKGKGADNEQFF. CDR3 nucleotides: TGTGCCAGCAGCCCAAAGGGGAAGGGGGCGGACAATGAGCAGTTCTTC.

The CDR3 here is CASSLLSGQGAGGYTF. Written as DNA, the CDR3 is TGTGCCAGCAGTCTCTTAAGCGGGCAGGGGGCAGGCGGCTACACCTTC. This chain joins TRBV27 and TRBJ1-2; 8 bases match TRBD1. Germline values: CDR1 MNHEY, CDR2 SMNVEV (reference sequence). The trim removed 5 bases at V and 8 bases at J, leaving 16 bases unmatched. The CDR3 consists of 16 residues.

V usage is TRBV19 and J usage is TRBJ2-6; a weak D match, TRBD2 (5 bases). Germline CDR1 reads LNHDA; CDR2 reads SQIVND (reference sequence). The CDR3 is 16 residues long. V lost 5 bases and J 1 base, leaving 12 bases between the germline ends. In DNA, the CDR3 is TGTGCCAGTAGTCCCGGTGGAGGATCTGGGGCCAACGTCCTGACTTTC. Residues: CASSPGGGSGANVLTF. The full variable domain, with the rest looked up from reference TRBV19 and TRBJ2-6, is DGGITQSPKYLFRKEGQNVTLSCEQNLNHDAMYWYRQDPGQGLRLIYYSQIVNDFQKGDIAEGYSVSREKKESFPLTVTSAQKNPTAFYLCASSPGGGSGANVLTFGAGSRLTVL.

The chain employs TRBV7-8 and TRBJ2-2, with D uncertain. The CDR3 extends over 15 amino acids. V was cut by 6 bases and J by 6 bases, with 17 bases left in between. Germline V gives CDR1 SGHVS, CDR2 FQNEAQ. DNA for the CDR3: TGTGCCAGCAGTTCGGCAGGTTATTTATCCGGGGAGCTGTTTTTT. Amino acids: CASSSAGYLSGELFF. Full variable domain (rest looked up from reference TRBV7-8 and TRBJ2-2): GAGVSQSPRYKVAKRGQDVALRCDPISGHVSLFWYQQALGQGPEFLTYFQNEAQLDKSGLPSDRFFAERPEGSVSTLKIQRTQQEDSAVYLCASSSAGYLSGELFFGEGSRLTVL.

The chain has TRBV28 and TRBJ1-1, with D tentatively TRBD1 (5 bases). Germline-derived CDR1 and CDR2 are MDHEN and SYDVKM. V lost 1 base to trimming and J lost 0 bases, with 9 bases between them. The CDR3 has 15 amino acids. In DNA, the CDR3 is TGTGCCAGCAGTTTATCGGCAGGGATGAACACTGAAGCTTTCTTT. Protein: CASSLSAGMNTEAFF.

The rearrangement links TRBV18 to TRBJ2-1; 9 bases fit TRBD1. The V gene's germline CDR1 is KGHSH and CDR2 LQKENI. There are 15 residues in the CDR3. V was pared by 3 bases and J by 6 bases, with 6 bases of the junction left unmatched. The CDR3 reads CASSPTGGKVNEQFF. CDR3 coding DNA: TGTGCCAGCTCACCGACAGGGGGTAAAGTCAATGAGCAGTTCTTC.

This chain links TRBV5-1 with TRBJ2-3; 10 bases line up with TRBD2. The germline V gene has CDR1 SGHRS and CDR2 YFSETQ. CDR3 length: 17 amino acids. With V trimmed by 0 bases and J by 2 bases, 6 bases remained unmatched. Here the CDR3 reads CASSLELAGGSTDTQYF. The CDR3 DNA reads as TGCGCCAGCAGCTTGGAGTTAGCGGGGGGCTCCACAGATACGCAGTATTTT. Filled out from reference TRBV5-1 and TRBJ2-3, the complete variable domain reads KAGVTQTPRYLIKTRGQQVTLSCSPISGHRSVSWYQQTPGQGLQFLFEYFSETQRNKGNFPGRFSGRQFSNSRSEMNVSTLELGDSALYLCASSLELAGGSTDTQYFGPGTRLTVL.

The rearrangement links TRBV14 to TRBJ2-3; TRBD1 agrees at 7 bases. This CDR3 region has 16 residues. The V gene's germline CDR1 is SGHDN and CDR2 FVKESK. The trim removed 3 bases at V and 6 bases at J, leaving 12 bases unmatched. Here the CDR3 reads CASSHNRQGGLDTQYF. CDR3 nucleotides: TGTGCCAGCAGCCATAATCGACAGGGTGGGTTGGATACGCAGTATTTT.

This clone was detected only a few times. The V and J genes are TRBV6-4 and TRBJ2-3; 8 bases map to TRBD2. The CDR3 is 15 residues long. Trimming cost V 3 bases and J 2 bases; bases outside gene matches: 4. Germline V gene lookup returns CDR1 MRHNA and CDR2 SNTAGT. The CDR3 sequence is CASSENGGATDTQYF. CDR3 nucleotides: TGTGCCAGCAGTGAGAACGGGGGGGCCACAGATACGCAGTATTTT.

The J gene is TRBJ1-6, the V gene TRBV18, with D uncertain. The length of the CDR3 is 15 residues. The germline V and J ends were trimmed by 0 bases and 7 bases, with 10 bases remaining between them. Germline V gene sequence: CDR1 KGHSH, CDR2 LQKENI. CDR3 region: CASSPPRTGNSPLHF. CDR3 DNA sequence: TGTGCCAGCTCACCACCCCGGACGGGAAATTCACCCCTCCACTTT.

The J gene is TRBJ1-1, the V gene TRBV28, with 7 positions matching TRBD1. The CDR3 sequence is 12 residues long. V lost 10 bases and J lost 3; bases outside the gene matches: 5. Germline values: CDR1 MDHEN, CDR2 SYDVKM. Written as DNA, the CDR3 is TGTGCCACAACGACAGGGTACACTGAAGCTTTCTTT. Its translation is CATTTGYTEAFF.

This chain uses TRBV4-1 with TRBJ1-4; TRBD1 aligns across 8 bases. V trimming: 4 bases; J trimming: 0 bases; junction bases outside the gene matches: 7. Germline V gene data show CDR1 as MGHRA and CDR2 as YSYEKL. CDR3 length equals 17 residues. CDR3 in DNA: TGCGCCAGCAGCCGCGGACAGGGAGGTACAACTAATGAAAAACTGTTTTTT. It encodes CASSRGQGGTTNEKLFF.

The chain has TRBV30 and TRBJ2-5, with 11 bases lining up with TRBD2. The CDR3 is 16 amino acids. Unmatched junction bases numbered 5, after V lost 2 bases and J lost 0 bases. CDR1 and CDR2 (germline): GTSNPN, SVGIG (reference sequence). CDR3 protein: CAWSRIAGGDQETQYF. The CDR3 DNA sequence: TGTGCCTGGAGTCGTATAGCGGGAGGGGACCAAGAGACCCAGTACTTC.

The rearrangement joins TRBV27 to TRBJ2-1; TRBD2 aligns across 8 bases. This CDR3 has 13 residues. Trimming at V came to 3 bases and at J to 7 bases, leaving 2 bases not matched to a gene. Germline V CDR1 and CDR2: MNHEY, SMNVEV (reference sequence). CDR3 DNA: TGTGCCAGCAGTTTTAAGCGGGGGAATGAGCAGTTCTTC. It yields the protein CASSFKRGNEQFF.

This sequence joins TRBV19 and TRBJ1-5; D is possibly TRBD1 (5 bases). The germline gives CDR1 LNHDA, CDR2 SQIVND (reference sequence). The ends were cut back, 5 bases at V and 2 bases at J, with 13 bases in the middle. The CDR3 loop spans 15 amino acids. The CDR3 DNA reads TGTGCCAGTAGTGTTCAGGGTCCCGGCAATCAGCCCCAGCATTTT. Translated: CASSVQGPGNQPQHF.

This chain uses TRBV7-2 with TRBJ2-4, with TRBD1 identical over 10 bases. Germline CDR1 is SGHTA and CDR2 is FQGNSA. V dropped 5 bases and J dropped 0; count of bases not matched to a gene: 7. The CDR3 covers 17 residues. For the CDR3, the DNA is TGTGCCAGCAGCCTGGGACAGGGGACGGCAGCCAAAAACATTCAGTACTTC. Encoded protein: CASSLGQGTAAKNIQYF.

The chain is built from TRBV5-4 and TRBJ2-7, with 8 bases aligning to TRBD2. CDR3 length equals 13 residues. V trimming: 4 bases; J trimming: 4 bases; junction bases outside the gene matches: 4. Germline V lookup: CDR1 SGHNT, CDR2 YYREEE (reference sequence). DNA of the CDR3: TGTGCCAGCAGCCCCGGGAGGGAGTACGAGCAGTACTTC. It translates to CASSPGREYEQYF.

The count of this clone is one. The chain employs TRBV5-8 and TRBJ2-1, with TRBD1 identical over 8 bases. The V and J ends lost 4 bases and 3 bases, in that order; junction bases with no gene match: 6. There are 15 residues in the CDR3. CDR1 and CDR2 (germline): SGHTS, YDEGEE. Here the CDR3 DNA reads TGTGCCAGCAGCCATGACAGGGGAGGCTACAATGAGCAGTTCTTC. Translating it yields CASSHDRGGYNEQFF.

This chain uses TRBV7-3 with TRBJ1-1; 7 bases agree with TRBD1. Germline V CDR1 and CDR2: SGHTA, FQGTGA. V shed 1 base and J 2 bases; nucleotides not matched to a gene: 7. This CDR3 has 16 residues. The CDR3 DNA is TGTGCCAGCAGCTTAAGAATCGACAGGGTAAACACTGAAGCTTTCTTT. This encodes CASSLRIDRVNTEAFF.

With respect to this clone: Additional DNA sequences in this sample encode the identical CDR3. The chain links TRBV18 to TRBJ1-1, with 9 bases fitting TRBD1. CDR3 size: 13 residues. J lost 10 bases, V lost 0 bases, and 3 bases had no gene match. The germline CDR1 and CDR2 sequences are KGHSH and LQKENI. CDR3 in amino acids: CASSPPGQGVAFF. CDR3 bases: TGTGCCAGCTCACCACCGGGACAGGGCGTAGCTTTCTTT.

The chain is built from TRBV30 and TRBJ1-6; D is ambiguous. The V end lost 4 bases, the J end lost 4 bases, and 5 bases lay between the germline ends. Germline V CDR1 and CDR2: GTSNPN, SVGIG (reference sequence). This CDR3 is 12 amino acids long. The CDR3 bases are TGTGCCTGGATGGAGTATAATTCACCCCTCCACTTT. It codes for CAWMEYNSPLHF.

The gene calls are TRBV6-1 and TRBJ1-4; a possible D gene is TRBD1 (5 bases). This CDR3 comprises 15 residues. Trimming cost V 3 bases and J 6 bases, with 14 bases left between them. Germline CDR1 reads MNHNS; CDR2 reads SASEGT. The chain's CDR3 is CASSDLPRVDEKLFF. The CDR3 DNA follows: TGTGCCAGCAGTGATCTGCCCAGGGTGGATGAAAAACTGTTTTTT.

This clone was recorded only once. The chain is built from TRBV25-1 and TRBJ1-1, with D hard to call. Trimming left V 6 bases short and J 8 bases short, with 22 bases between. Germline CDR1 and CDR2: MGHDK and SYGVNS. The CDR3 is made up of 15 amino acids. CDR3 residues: CASSHAWLGEKEAFF. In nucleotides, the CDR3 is TGTGCCAGCAGCCACGCCTGGCTGGGCGAAAAGGAAGCTTTCTTT. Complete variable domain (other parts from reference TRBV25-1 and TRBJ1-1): EADIYQTPRYLVIGTGKKITLECSQTMGHDKMYWYQQDPGMELHLIHYSYGVNSTEKGDLSSESTVSRIRTEHFPLTLESARPSHTSQYLCASSHAWLGEKEAFFGQGTRLTVV.

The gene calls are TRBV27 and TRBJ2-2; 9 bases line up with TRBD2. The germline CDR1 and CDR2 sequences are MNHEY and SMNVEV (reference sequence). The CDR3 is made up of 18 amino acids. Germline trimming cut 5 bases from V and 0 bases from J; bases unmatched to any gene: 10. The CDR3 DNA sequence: TGTGCCAGCAGTCCCCTCTCCATAGCGGGGGCGAACACCGGGGAGCTGTTTTTT. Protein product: CASSPLSIAGANTGELFF.

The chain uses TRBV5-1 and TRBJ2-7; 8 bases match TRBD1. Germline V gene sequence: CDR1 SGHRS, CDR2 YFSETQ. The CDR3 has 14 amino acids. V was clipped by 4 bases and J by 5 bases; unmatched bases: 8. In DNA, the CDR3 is TGCGCCAGCAGCCCGGAGACAGGGGTAAACGAGCAGTACTTC. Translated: CASSPETGVNEQYF.